This T cell receptor (beta chain) is from a study of Tregs in tolerant kidney transplant recipients. Recipients received nonmyeloablative bone marrow transplants from related graft donors, with transient mixed chimerism. TCRdb's copy holds only in-frame clones and misses some; the assay was immunoSEQ multiplex PCR. The sample comprises about 50,000 clones, approximately 89% of which are singletons, and around a sixth rests with the top ten. The J segment lost 0 bases and the V segment lost 4 bases, leaving 1 base of the junction unmatched. The CDR3 spans 15 residues. The germline CDR1 and CDR2 sequences are SEHNR and FQNEAQ (reference sequence).

The source was CD8+ T cells from blood (PBMCs), collected 12 months after the transplant. This TCR came from a human patient who received a combined kidney and bone marrow transplant. The graft donor may account for some of the T cells. The V call is TRBV7-9, the J call TRBJ2-2; 8 bases map to TRBD1. CDR3 nucleotide sequence: TGTGCCAGCAGCTCGACAGGGGCGAACACCGGGGAGCTGTTTTTT. Its translation: CASSSTGANTGELFF.